This T cell receptor beta chain is drawn from a study of blood T cells in healthy people across ages. This clonotype was seen once. Its antigen is still unknown. Through a sample-barcoded 5' primer and a J-beta primer mix, a second PCR was run for roughly 6 to 11 cycles. TCRdb reanalysed the 5' RACE reads using MiXCR and keeps one entry per CDR3 protein. Of 650,000 to 700,000 distinct CDR3 sequences detected, about 30% appear once; the ten largest clones hold about 16%. Findings and caveats of the study: Estimated diversity across one million T cells was deemed an underestimate.

Each donor was a healthy Caucasian individual from Russia, aged about 6 to 95. V lost 7 bases, J lost 5 bases, and 18 bases lay in between. The germline gives CDR1 SNHLY, CDR2 FYNNEI. The CDR3 contains 14 residues. Material: blood. The chain couples TRBV2 to TRBJ2-7; D call uncertain. The sequence derives from a woman older than 75 in good health. CDR3 sequence (DNA): TGTGCCAGCAAAATCAATACGAACGGCGACGAGCAGTACTTC. This codes for CASKINTNGDEQYF.